The TCR beta chain described here comes from a study of T cells after somatic rescue of genetic block. Assay: immunoSEQ multiplex PCR; the TCRdb copy retains only in-frame clones and omits some. Of 80,000 to 90,000 clones in the sample, just under 90% were seen once. The receptor was isolated from a woman younger than 30. Sample: peripheral blood mononuclear cells (PBMCs).

CDR3 sequence: CASSEWNFQETQYF. CDR3 coding DNA: TGTGCCAGCAGTGAGTGGAACTTCCAAGAGACCCAGTACTTC. The V gene is TRBV6-1, the J gene TRBJ2-5; D remains ambiguous. There are 14 residues in the CDR3. Trimming removed 3 bases at V and 1 base at J, with 9 bases between. Germline CDR1 reads MNHNS; CDR2 reads SASEGT.